This TCR beta chain was sequenced in a study of shared clonotypes between healthy human individuals. Background on the study: CD4 naive and CD4 memory each took three plates per donor, while CD8 naive took two and CD8 memory one.

Only in-frame clones appear in the TCRdb table, and some are missing; sequencing was by immunoSEQ multiplex PCR. Counted here are a few million clones, 85% to 95% occurring once; the ten biggest clones make up approximately 0.4%. This clone was seen a handful of times. Its antigen remains unknown. General observations from the study: Relative to clonotypes present in all four donors, those not shared had lower generation probabilities.

The J segment lost 6 bases and the V segment lost 4 bases, leaving 3 bases of the junction unmatched. Germline CDR1 and CDR2: LNHDA and SQIVND (reference sequence). CDR3 length: 12 amino acids. Healthy HIV-negative adults without recent acute infections or vaccinations served as donors. The specimen sequenced was naive CD4+ T cells from PBMCs. The subset here: CD45RA+ positively selected. The sequence was collected from a man between 18 and 29 years old in good health. Some clones in this sample may be carry-over from other donors' samples. The rearrangement links TRBV19 to TRBJ2-7; 7 bases map to TRBD1. CDR3 nucleotide sequence: TGTGCCAGTAGTACCACAGGGGTCGAGCAGTACTTC. It codes for CASSTTGVEQYF.